The 19 T cell receptor beta chains listed next were all sequenced from one sample in a study of T-cell memory formation after mild COVID-19. A single record per CDR3 protein comes from TCRdb applying MiXCR to the 5' RACE reads. The sample lists 250,000 to 350,000 distinct CDR3 sequences, 15% to 20% occurring once. Sequencing used PBMCs or a T cell subset sorted from them (not recorded which). The receptors were gathered from a man aged 18 to 30 who had mild COVID-19 (a few samples of this study predate the infection). Cell type and time point are not known.

In the case of this clonotype: At one end the junction does not follow the germline gene, possibly because of a read error. As DNA, the CDR3 is TGCGCCAGCAGCCAAGCCAGCTCTTATAGTTCCTACGAGAAGTACTTC. It is translated as CASSQASSYSSYEKYF. The chain joins TRBV4-1 to TRBJ2-7; D gene uncertain. In germline, CDR1 is MGHRA, CDR2 YSYEKL. The CDR3 loop spans 16 amino acids.

At least ten counts were recorded for this clonotype. The chain carries TRBV5-1 and TRBJ2-2; unclear D gene. From germline, CDR1 is SGHRS and CDR2 YFSETQ. This CDR3 spans 13 amino acids. Trimming shortened V by 0 bases and J by 3 bases, and 3 bases separated the two germline ends. The CDR3 DNA sequence: TGCGCCAGCAGCTTGGGACACACCGGGGAGCTGTTTTTT. It translates to CASSLGHTGELFF.

This clonotype was detected a few times. This sequence joins TRBV6-5 and TRBJ1-6; D gene ambiguous. Germline V CDR1 and CDR2: MNHEY, SVGAGI. This CDR3 comprises 15 residues. V was cut by 3 bases and J by 8 bases, with 14 bases left in between. The CDR3 region is CASSYDILQDSPLHF. CDR3 nucleotides: TGTGCCAGCAGTTATGACATCCTCCAGGATTCACCCCTCCACTTT.

This clonotype was detected ten times or more. The J gene is TRBJ2-1, the V gene TRBV4-2; TRBD2 agrees at 11 bases. Losses at the gene ends were 3 bases for V and 9 bases for J; bases not matched to a gene: 10. The CDR3 consists of 16 residues. Germline CDR1 is LGHNA and CDR2 is YNFKEQ. The CDR3, as DNA: TGTGCCAGCAGCCACATTAGCGGGGGGGCTAAATCTGAGCAGTTCTTC. This codes for CASSHISGGAKSEQFF.

This clonotype was observed at least ten times. V gene TRBV3-1 combines with J gene TRBJ2-2, with D perhaps TRBD1 (6 bases). In germline, CDR1 is LGHDT, CDR2 YNNKEL (reference sequence). The length of the CDR3 is 16 residues. V dropped 2 bases and J dropped 7 bases, with 17 bases sitting between them. CDR3 protein: CASSQLLGQSVGELFF. CDR3 coding DNA: TGTGCCAGCAGCCAATTGCTAGGACAGTCCGTCGGGGAGCTGTTTTTT.

This clonotype was observed many times. The rearrangement links TRBV5-1 to TRBJ2-1; 7 nucleotides match TRBD1. CDR3 length equals 13 residues. Trimming at V came to 4 bases and at J to 4 bases, leaving 2 bases not matched to a gene. Germline V gives CDR1 SGHRS, CDR2 YFSETQ. The chain's CDR3 is CASSRQGYNEQFF. Here the CDR3 DNA reads TGCGCCAGCAGCAGACAGGGATACAATGAGCAGTTCTTC.

This clonotype showed up just once. This chain joins TRBV6-5 and TRBJ1-1, with D unresolved. Trimming took 7 bases from V and 3 from J, leaving 15 bases between them. Germline loops: CDR1 MNHEY, CDR2 SVGAGI. The CDR3 covers 14 residues. CDR3 nucleotides: TGTGCCAGCACCTCCAAGGGCCTGGACACTGAAGCTTTCTTT. It translates to CASTSKGLDTEAFF.

The rearrangement uses TRBV3-1 and TRBJ1-3; D is uncertain. V lost 0 bases and J lost 1, with 10 bases in between. There are 16 residues in the CDR3. Per germline, CDR1 LGHDT and CDR2 YNNKEL (reference sequence). CDR3 protein: CASSQDWRASGNTIYF. CDR3 DNA: TGTGCCAGCAGCCAAGATTGGAGAGCGTCTGGAAACACCATATATTTT.

The gene calls are TRBV4-2 and TRBJ1-1; D is undetermined. Looked up from germline, CDR1 is LGHNA and CDR2 is YNFKEQ. Trimming left V 1 base short and J 3 bases short, with 6 bases between. The CDR3 has 13 amino acids. The chain's CDR3 is CASSQGSDTEAFF. The CDR3 nucleotides are TGTGCCAGCAGCCAAGGAAGCGACACTGAAGCTTTCTTT.

This clonotype was seen a few times. The chain joins TRBV6-1 to TRBJ2-7, with D perhaps given as TRBD1 or TRBD2 (6 bases each). The V gene's germline CDR1 is MNHNS and CDR2 SASEGT. Trimming removed 0 bases from V and 6 bases from J, with 15 bases in between. The CDR3 has 15 residues. In DNA, the CDR3 is TGTGCCAGCAGTGAAGCCTTCAGGGGACTGTTCGAGCAGTACTTC. Its protein is CASSEAFRGLFEQYF.

This clonotype was seen only a few times. The chain uses TRBV7-2 and TRBJ2-7, with D unclear. Per germline, CDR1 SGHTA and CDR2 FQGNSA. The CDR3 has 13 amino acids. V lost 4 bases and J 2 bases, leaving 9 bases between the germline ends. The CDR3 loop is CASSYPWTYEQYF. As DNA, the CDR3 is TGTGCCAGCAGCTACCCATGGACCTACGAGCAGTACTTC.

The chain joins TRBV4-3 to TRBJ1-3, with D unresolved. V was shortened by 1 base and J by 3 bases, with 7 bases between the two germline ends. Looked up from germline, CDR1 is LGHNA and CDR2 is YSLEER. The CDR3 is made up of 14 amino acids. The CDR3 protein is CASSQGFHGNTIYF. The CDR3 nucleotides are TGCGCCAGCAGCCAAGGGTTTCATGGAAACACCATATATTTT.

V gene TRBV20-1 combines with J gene TRBJ2-1; 7 bases match TRBD1. Germline V gene lookup returns CDR1 DFQATT and CDR2 SNEGSKA (reference sequence). This CDR3 is 13 amino acids long. Germline trimming cut 7 bases from V and 4 bases from J; bases unmatched to any gene: 7. CDR3 sequence: CSVPLTGYNEQFF. The DNA for the CDR3 is TGCAGTGTTCCATTGACAGGGTACAATGAGCAGTTCTTC.

The chain couples TRBV5-1 to TRBJ1-6; D gene unclear. Trimming pared 4 bases from V and 6 bases from J, leaving 14 bases between. The germline V gene encodes CDR1 SGHRS and CDR2 YFSETQ. The CDR3 loop spans 15 amino acids. The CDR3 nucleotides are TGCGCCAGCAGCCTCGCCGTTCCCCCTAATTCACCCCTCCACTTT. Protein: CASSLAVPPNSPLHF.

This clonotype was seen at least ten times. J is TRBJ2-3 and V is TRBV7-3; D is unclear. The CDR3 is 12 residues long. V was pared by 4 bases and J by 5 bases, with 7 bases between. Per the germline V gene, CDR1 is SGHTA and CDR2 is FQGTGA. CDR3 nucleotides: TGTGCCAGCAGCTCGTTTGGAGATACGCAGTATTTT. Amino acids: CASSSFGDTQYF.

This rearrangement joins TRBV4-1 to TRBJ1-1; D gene uncertain. This CDR3 region has 11 residues. The V end lost 6 bases, the J end lost 4 bases, and 6 bases lay between the germline ends. Germline values: CDR1 MGHRA, CDR2 YSYEKL. CDR3 sequence reads: CASRGVTEAFF. For the CDR3, the DNA is TGCGCCAGCAGGGGAGTCACTGAAGCTTTCTTT.

This clonotype came up a few times. The chain links TRBV10-3 to TRBJ2-5, with D perhaps matching TRBD1 or TRBD2 (5 bases each). Germline CDR1 reads ENHRY; CDR2 reads SYGVKD. This CDR3 region has 16 residues. The ends were cut back, 3 bases at V and 6 bases at J, with 20 bases in the middle. CDR3 bases: TGTGCCATCAGTGATCAGATAACGGGGCCCCTGAAGACCCAGTACTTC. The encoded protein is CAISDQITGPLKTQYF.

The chain carries TRBV4-3 and TRBJ2-3, with a tentative D call TRBD1 (7 bases). This CDR3 region has 15 residues. Trimming left V 0 bases short and J 5 bases short, with 12 bases between. From germline, CDR1 is LGHNA and CDR2 YSLEER. This chain's CDR3 is CASSQDGGGRDTQYF. The DNA of the CDR3 is TGCGCCAGCAGCCAAGATGGAGGGGGCCGAGATACGCAGTATTTT.

There are a few counts of this clonotype. The chain combines TRBV6-2 or TRBV6-3 with TRBJ2-5, with D perhaps TRBD2 (6 bases). The germline V gene encodes CDR1 MNHEY and CDR2 SVGEGT. This CDR3 region has 15 residues. Trimming shortened V by 2 bases and J by 5 bases, and 15 bases separated the two germline ends. As DNA, the CDR3 is TGTGCCAGCAGTTACCGGACTACCCGCCCGGAGACCCAGTACTTC. It specifies CASSYRTTRPETQYF.